Listed below are T cell receptor beta chains from one sample, sequenced in a study of shared clonotypes between healthy human individuals. TCRdb keeps only in-frame clones here, not all; method: immunoSEQ multiplex PCR. The sample lists more than 2,000,000 clones; more than 80% were seen once. The sequenced material came from naive CD4+ T cells sorted from blood. The origin of the receptors is a young man in good health. The CDR3 runs from the conserved cysteine through the conserved F or W. A D gene is named only where the DNA matches it firmly. Clone size is given for some rows only: seen once, a few or many times, or a class if the clone is expanded.

V gene: TRBV5-1; D gene: .; J gene: TRBJ1-1; clone size: .; CDR3 DNA: TGCGCCAGCAGAGCCCAGGCAGATACCCTCTCGGGGCTTTTCTTT; CDR3 protein: CASRAQADTLSGLFF
V gene: TRBV6-6; D gene: .; J gene: TRBJ2-7; clone size: .; CDR3 DNA: TGTGCCAGCAGTTCGGTTCACCTGTCCGAGCAGTACTTC; CDR3 protein: CASSSVHLSEQYF
V gene: TRBV21-1; D gene: .; J gene: TRBJ2-4; clone size: .; CDR3 DNA: TGTGCCAGCAGCAAAGGCCGCCGGGACAGGAAAAACATTCAGTACTTC; CDR3 protein: CASSKGRRDRKNIQYF
V gene: TRBV6-1; D gene: .; J gene: TRBJ1-5; clone size: .; CDR3 DNA: TGTGCCAGCAGTGAGTTTGGGGGCGGCTATTTCAATCAGCCCCAGCATTTT; CDR3 protein: CASSEFGGGYFNQPQHF
V gene: TRBV28; D gene: TRBD1; J gene: TRBJ1-1; clone size: few; CDR3 DNA: TGTGCCAGCAGTCCGACAGGGGGCCTCACTGAAGCTTTCTTT; CDR3 protein: CASSPTGGLTEAFF
V gene: TRBV25-1; D gene: .; J gene: TRBJ2-5; clone size: .; CDR3 DNA: TGTGCCAGCAGTGAATCAGAAGAGACCCAGTACTTC; CDR3 protein: CASSESEETQYF
V gene: TRBV6-6; D gene: .; J gene: TRBJ2-6; clone size: once; CDR3 DNA: TGTGCCAGCAGTCCTGACAACTCTGGGGCCAACGTCCTGACTTTC; CDR3 protein: CASSPDNSGANVLTF
V gene: TRBV18; D gene: TRBD1; J gene: TRBJ1-3; clone size: .; CDR3 DNA: TGTGCCAGCTCATATACTGTCCCGACAGGGTCTATCTCAAGTGCGGGCGGAAACACCATATATTTT; CDR3 protein: CASSYTVPTGSISSAGGNTIYF
V gene: TRBV5-1; D gene: .; J gene: TRBJ1-4; clone size: few; CDR3 DNA: TGCGCCAGCAGCTTATTCGGACAGCAGGAAAAACTGTTTTTT; CDR3 protein: CASSLFGQQEKLFF
V gene: TRBV15; D gene: .; J gene: TRBJ2-6; clone size: .; CDR3 DNA: TGTGCCACCAGCGTCGCGGGGGCCAACGTCCTGACTTTC; CDR3 protein: CATSVAGANVLTF
V gene: TRBV11-2; D gene: .; J gene: TRBJ2-2; clone size: .; CDR3 DNA: TGTGCCAGCAGCTTGACGGGACAAGTCAACACCGGGGAGCTGTTTTTT; CDR3 protein: CASSLTGQVNTGELFF
V gene: TRBV6-5; D gene: .; J gene: TRBJ2-3; clone size: .; CDR3 DNA: TGTGCCAGCCATTTCTTAGATACGCAGTATTTT; CDR3 protein: CASHFLDTQYF
V gene: TRBV18; D gene: TRBD2; J gene: TRBJ2-3; clone size: .; CDR3 DNA: TGTGCCAGCTCACCAGTTCTTGGGACTAGCGGTAGCACAGATACGCAGTATTTT; CDR3 protein: CASSPVLGTSGSTDTQYF